Each of the 27 T cell receptor beta chains below was sequenced from the same sample in a study of CD8+ T cells in alopecia areata. As the sequencing template, cDNA was produced by extracting RNA and reverse transcribing it. Sequencing used immunoSEQ multiplex PCR; TCRdb keeps in-frame clones, though not all of them. The profile shows hundreds of thousands of clones, 50% to 60% of them singletons. The specimen was CD4+ T cells sorted from blood, collected at week 0. The origin of the receptors is a human donor with alopecia areata.

V and J are TRBV5-1 and TRBJ1-1; 7 positions match TRBD1. Trimming took 1 base from V and 7 from J; bases not matched to a gene: 13. This CDR3 comprises 16 residues. Per germline, CDR1 SGHRS and CDR2 YFSETQ. The CDR3 spells CASSLPTWQGGDEAFF. CDR3 sequence (DNA): TGCGCCAGCAGCTTGCCCACCTGGCAGGGGGGGGATGAAGCTTTCTTT.

This clone was seen a few times. The J gene is TRBJ2-1, the V gene TRBV19; D remains ambiguous. The CDR3 spans 16 residues. Trimming removed 0 bases from V and 10 bases from J, with 19 bases in between. Germline CDR1 and CDR2: LNHDA and SQIVND (reference sequence). The CDR3 nucleotides are TGTGCCAGTAGTATAGATTCGGTTTCTGAACACCAGGAGCAGTTCTTC. This encodes CASSIDSVSEHQEQFF.

The chain is built from TRBV30 and TRBJ1-5; 9 bases map to TRBD1. The V gene end was trimmed by 3 bases and the J gene end by 1 base; junction bases not matched to a gene: 4. This CDR3 contains 15 residues. Germline V gene sequence: CDR1 GTSNPN, CDR2 SVGIG (reference sequence). CDR3 sequence (DNA): TGTGCCTGGAGCAGAGGGACAGGGAGCAATCAGCCCCAGCATTTT. It is translated as CAWSRGTGSNQPQHF. The full variable domain, completed using reference TRBV30 and TRBJ1-5, is SQTIHQWPATLVQPVGSPLSLECTVEGTSNPNLYWYRQAAGRGLQLLFYSVGIGQISSEVPQNLSASRPQDRQFILSSKKLLLSDSGFYLCAWSRGTGSNQPQHFGDGTRLSIL.

The chain combines TRBV30 with TRBJ1-1; D unclear. This CDR3 comprises 12 residues. In germline, CDR1 is GTSNPN, CDR2 SVGIG (reference sequence). V dropped 5 bases and J dropped 7 bases, with 14 bases sitting between them. DNA for the CDR3: TGTGCCTGGGGACCTCACAAGATTGAAGCTTTCTTT. Protein sequence: CAWGPHKIEAFF.

The rearrangement links TRBV2 to TRBJ2-1; TRBD1 matches 7 bases. Germline V lookup: CDR1 SNHLY, CDR2 FYNNEI. J lost 9 bases, V lost 10 bases, and 9 bases had no gene match. This CDR3 has 12 amino acids. CDR3 sequence reads: CAIYRGVGEQFF. The CDR3 bases are TGTGCCATCTACAGGGGTGTCGGTGAGCAGTTCTTC.

Only a few counts were recorded for this clone. J is TRBJ1-6 and V is TRBV30; 7 nucleotides agree with TRBD1. The CDR3 runs 15 residues. CDR1 and CDR2 from the germline V gene are GTSNPN and SVGIG (reference sequence). Trimming at V came to 3 bases and at J to 8 bases, leaving 10 bases not matched to a gene. The CDR3 DNA is TGTGCCTGGAGAGCCGACAGGGACGGGTATTCACCCCTCCACTTT. Its translation is CAWRADRDGYSPLHF.

The chain uses TRBV30 and TRBJ2-3; D is ambiguous. The germline CDR1 and CDR2 sequences are GTSNPN and SVGIG (reference sequence). V lost 0 bases to trimming and J lost 2 bases, with 9 bases between them. CDR3 length equals 14 residues. CDR3 DNA sequence: TGTGCCTGGAGTGTAACACACTTCACAGATACGCAGTATTTT. Protein: CAWSVTHFTDTQYF.

The V gene is TRBV30, the J gene TRBJ1-2; TRBD1 agrees at 8 bases. Unmatched junction bases numbered 5, after V lost 3 bases and J lost 2 bases. The length of the CDR3 is 14 residues. CDR1 is GTSNPN and CDR2 is SVGIG in the germline V gene (reference sequence). CDR3 sequence (DNA): TGTGCCTGGAGAGTAGCAGGGGGCAACTATGGCTACACCTTC. This codes for CAWRVAGGNYGYTF.

V is TRBV9 and J is TRBJ2-3, with a tentative D call TRBD2 (5 bases). V lost 0 bases to trimming and J lost 0 bases, with 11 bases between them. Germline V lookup: CDR1 SGDLS, CDR2 YYNGEE. This CDR3 contains 16 residues. CDR3 sequence reads: CASSVGASGSTDTQYF. The CDR3 DNA reads as TGTGCCAGCAGCGTAGGAGCGAGCGGAAGCACAGATACGCAGTATTTT.

The chain joins TRBV23-1 to TRBJ1-3; no firm D call. TRBV23-1 is identified as an open reading frame with a role that is uncertain. This CDR3 region has 12 residues. Trimming left V 5 bases short and J 3 bases short, with 5 bases between. The chain's CDR3 is CASSRDGNTIYF. The CDR3 DNA is TGCGCCAGCAGTAGGGATGGAAACACCATATATTTT.

The chain is built from TRBV6-5 and TRBJ1-2, with a weak D call TRBD1 (6 bases). From germline, CDR1 is MNHEY and CDR2 SVGAGI. The CDR3 spans 16 residues. V was pared by 2 bases and J by 4 bases, with 17 bases between. This CDR3 reads CASSYRPSWGPYGYTF. Written as DNA, the CDR3 is TGTGCCAGCAGTTACCGCCCCTCCTGGGGGCCCTATGGCTACACCTTC.

The chain uses TRBV29-1 and TRBJ1-5; D remains unclear. Germline V gene sequence: CDR1 SQVTM, CDR2 ANQGSEA. The V end was cut by 4 bases, the J end by 2 bases, with 12 bases between. CDR3 length: 14 amino acids. As DNA, the CDR3 is TGCAGCGTTGTGACCGGTGGAGGCAATCAGCCCCAGCATTTT. Its translation: CSVVTGGGNQPQHF.

The V and J genes are TRBV9 and TRBJ2-7, with a tentative D call TRBD2 (6 bases). V shed 3 bases and J shed 5 bases, with 15 bases lying between them. CDR1 is SGDLS and CDR2 is YYNGEE in the germline V gene. This CDR3 has 14 residues. CDR3 bases: TGTGCCAGCAGCGGTACTCAGGGAGGCCACGAGCAGTACTTC. Translation gives CASSGTQGGHEQYF.

The V call is TRBV30, the J call TRBJ1-1; TRBD1 agrees at 11 bases. V was pared by 3 bases and J by 4 bases, with 1 base of the junction left unmatched. The CDR3 totals 13 residues. The germline V gene encodes CDR1 GTSNPN and CDR2 SVGIG (reference sequence). Written as DNA, the CDR3 is TGTGCCTGGAGGGGGACAGGGGGCACTGAAGCTTTCTTT. Protein product: CAWRGTGGTEAFF.

J is TRBJ2-1 and V is TRBV6-5, with 12 nucleotides matching TRBD2. Trimming took 6 bases from V and 4 from J; bases not matched to a gene: 4. Germline CDR1 is MNHEY and CDR2 is SVGAGI. The CDR3 runs to 15 residues. The CDR3 sequence is CASSWTSGTYNEQFF. CDR3 in DNA: TGTGCCAGCAGCTGGACTAGCGGGACTTACAATGAGCAGTTCTTC.

The chain couples TRBV29-1 to TRBJ2-3, with 9 bases aligning to TRBD2. Germline V gives CDR1 SQVTM, CDR2 ANQGSEA. V gave up 2 bases and J gave up 7 bases; unmatched junction bases: 10. This CDR3 comprises 15 residues. The CDR3 region has the DNA TGCAGCGTTGAACTAACAGCGGGAGGAGCGAATACGCAGTATTTT. It translates to CSVELTAGGANTQYF.

J is TRBJ2-1 and V is TRBV19, with 10 bases aligning to TRBD1. V lost 4 bases, J lost 2 bases, and 5 bases stayed unmatched. Germline CDR1 LNHDA, CDR2 SQIVND (reference sequence). The CDR3 contains 16 residues. Here the CDR3 reads CASSRRDRGTYNEQFF. CDR3 sequence (DNA): TGTGCCAGTAGTAGGCGGGACAGGGGAACCTACAATGAGCAGTTCTTC.

The V call is TRBV7-9, the J call TRBJ2-7; no definite D call. This CDR3 has 13 amino acids. V was cut by 3 bases and J by 0 bases, with 6 bases left in between. The germline V gene has CDR1 SEHNR and CDR2 FQNEAQ (reference sequence). The CDR3 DNA reads TGTGCCAGCAGCTTTAGGAGCTCCTACGAGCAGTACTTC. Its protein product is CASSFRSSYEQYF.

The chain recombines TRBV25-1 with TRBJ2-1; 8 bases line up with TRBD1. J lost 7 bases, V lost 1 base, and 6 bases had no gene match. Germline V gives CDR1 MGHDK, CDR2 SYGVNS. The CDR3 runs to 15 residues. CDR3 sequence: CASSELSQGGNEQFF. The CDR3 DNA sequence: TGTGCCAGCAGTGAATTGTCACAGGGGGGTAATGAGCAGTTCTTC.

This clone was found a few times. V usage is TRBV9 and J usage is TRBJ2-6, with D possibly being TRBD2 (5 bases). This CDR3 is 18 amino acids long. The V gene's germline CDR1 is SGDLS and CDR2 YYNGEE. Trimming took off 6 bases at V and 0 bases at J, with 19 bases between the two ends. CDR3 loop: CASIGSGLQSSGANVLTF. DNA for the CDR3: TGTGCCAGCATAGGATCAGGACTCCAGAGCTCTGGGGCCAACGTCCTGACTTTC.

This chain connects TRBV2 to TRBJ2-3; D possibly corresponds to TRBD2 (5 bases). The V gene's germline CDR1 is SNHLY and CDR2 FYNNEI. The CDR3 length is 16 residues. Deletions cut 2 bases from V and 1 base from J, with 13 bases between. The CDR3 loop reads CASSEIGERGTDTQYF. For the CDR3, the DNA is TGTGCCAGCAGTGAAATCGGGGAGAGGGGCACAGATACGCAGTATTTT.

This clone was seen a few times. This chain joins TRBV4-2 and TRBJ2-2, with 7 bases aligning to TRBD2. CDR3 length: 15 amino acids. Looked up from germline, CDR1 is LGHNA and CDR2 is YNFKEQ. V trimming: 1 base; J trimming: 5 bases; junction bases outside the gene matches: 4. The DNA of the CDR3 is TGTGCCAGCAGCCAAGGGACTAGGAATACCGGGGAGCTGTTTTTT. Its protein product is CASSQGTRNTGELFF.

J is TRBJ2-4 and V is TRBV29-1, with D perhaps matching TRBD2 (6 bases). Trimming removed 8 bases from V and 0 bases from J, with 11 bases in between. CDR1 is SQVTM, CDR2 ANQGSEA, per germline. The CDR3 loop spans 13 amino acids. The chain's CDR3 is CSSDGGAKNIQYF. In nucleotides, the CDR3 is TGCAGCTCTGACGGGGGAGCCAAAAACATTCAGTACTTC.

This clone has just a few counts. This rearrangement joins TRBV19 to TRBJ1-2, with D perhaps matching TRBD1 (5 bases). CDR3 size: 14 residues. Trimming took 3 bases from V and 4 from J, leaving 12 bases between them. Looked up from germline, CDR1 is LNHDA and CDR2 is SQIVND (reference sequence). The CDR3 nucleotides read TGTGCCAGTAGTATTGATGGGGGAACCTATGGCTACACCTTC. It yields the protein CASSIDGGTYGYTF.

The chain carries TRBV25-1 and TRBJ1-5; D remains unclear. Trimming cost V 3 bases and J 7 bases, with 13 bases left between them. The CDR3 runs to 14 residues. CDR1 and CDR2 from the germline V gene are MGHDK and SYGVNS. The CDR3, as DNA: TGTGCCAGCAGTGACTCTGGCAGGAGGCAGCCCCAGCATTTT. Translated: CASSDSGRRQPQHF.

J is TRBJ2-5 and V is TRBV19; possibly TRBD2 for D (5 bases). The CDR3 consists of 13 residues. V lost 6 bases and J 5 bases, leaving 13 bases between the germline ends. Germline CDR1 reads LNHDA; CDR2 reads SQIVND (reference sequence). The CDR3 is CASSQPGMETQYF. As DNA, the CDR3 is TGTGCCAGTAGCCAACCGGGGATGGAGACCCAGTACTTC.

This clone was seen more than once but under ten times. The chain joins TRBV15 to TRBJ2-4; D is unclear. The CDR3 sequence is 12 residues long. Trimming pared 0 bases from V and 8 bases from J, leaving 5 bases between. CDR1 is LNHNV and CDR2 is YYDKDF in the germline V gene (reference sequence). The CDR3 DNA reads as TGTGCCACCAGCAGAGAGGTGGACATTCAGTACTTC. Amino acid sequence: CATSREVDIQYF.